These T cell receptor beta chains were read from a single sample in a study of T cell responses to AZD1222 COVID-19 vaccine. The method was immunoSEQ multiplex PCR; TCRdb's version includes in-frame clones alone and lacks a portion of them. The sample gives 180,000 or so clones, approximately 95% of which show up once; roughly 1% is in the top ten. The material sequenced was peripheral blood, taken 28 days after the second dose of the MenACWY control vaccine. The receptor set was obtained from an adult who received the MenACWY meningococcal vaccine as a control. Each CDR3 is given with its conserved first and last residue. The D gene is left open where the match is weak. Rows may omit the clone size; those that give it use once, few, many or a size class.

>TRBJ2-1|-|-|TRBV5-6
TGTGCCAGCAGCTTGCAGGGACGTCCGGTCGATGAGCAGTTCTTC
CASSLQGRPVDEQFF
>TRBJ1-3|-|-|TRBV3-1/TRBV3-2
TGTGCCAGCAGCCAACGACAGGCTCGCTCTGGAAACACCATATATTTT
CASSQRQARSGNTIYF
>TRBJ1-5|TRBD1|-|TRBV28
TGTGCCAGCGGGGGACAGGACTTCAATCAGCCCCAGCATTTT
CASGGQDFNQPQHF
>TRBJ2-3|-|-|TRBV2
TGTGCCAGTAGGGCCATCGATACGCAGTATTTT
CASRAIDTQYF
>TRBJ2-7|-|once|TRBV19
TGTGCCAGTAGCATCGACTGGGTAATTGGTGGCGAGCAGTACTTC
CASSIDWVIGGEQYF
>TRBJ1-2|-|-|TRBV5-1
TGCGCCAGCAGCTCTGGGCCAGGGACCCAAACTGGCTACACCTTC
CASSSGPGTQTGYTF
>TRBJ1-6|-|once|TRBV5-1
TGCGCCAGCAGCTTTCAGGGGCCCGCAAATTCACCCCTCCACTTT
CASSFQGPANSPLHF
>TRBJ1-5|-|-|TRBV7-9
TGTGCCAGCAGCTTAGGGAGAAATAGCAATCAGCCCCAGCATTTT
CASSLGRNSNQPQHF
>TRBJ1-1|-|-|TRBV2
TGTGCCAGCAAAAAGGGGTTGGGCACTGAAGCTTTCTTT
CASKKGLGTEAFF
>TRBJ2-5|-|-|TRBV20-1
TGCAGTGCTATCCGGGGAGAGACCCAGTACTTC
CSAIRGETQYF
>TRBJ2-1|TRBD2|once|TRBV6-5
TGTGCCAGCACTAGCGGGGGGTTACAGTACAATGAGCAGTTCTTC
CASTSGGLQYNEQFF
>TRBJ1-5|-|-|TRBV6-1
TGTGCCAGCAGTGAAGGGGATCTTAGCAATCAGCCCCAGCATTTT
CASSEGDLSNQPQHF
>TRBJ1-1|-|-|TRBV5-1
TGCGCCAGCAGCCCCGTAATTTCCGGGAACACTGAAGCTTTCTTT
CASSPVISGNTEAFF
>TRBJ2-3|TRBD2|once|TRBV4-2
TGTGCCAGCAGCCTAACAATACTAGCGGGGGGCACAGATACGCAGTATTTT
CASSLTILAGGTDTQYF
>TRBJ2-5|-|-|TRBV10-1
TGCGCCAGCAGTGAGATTTCGGGACACCTCCAAGAGACCCAGTACTTC
CASSEISGHLQETQYF